Listed here are 18 T cell receptor beta chains from one sample, sequenced in a study of T cells in Graves' hyperthyroidism and ophthalmopathy. TCR beta CDR3 regions were amplified from RNA. RT-PCR in the first round (using the HTBI primer set) targeted the TCR CDR3. One entry per CDR3 protein results from TCRdb running MiXCR on the multiplex PCR reads. The sample records around 440,000 distinct CDR3 sequences, approximately 14% being singletons. The source material was blood. These receptors came from a woman in her late teens or twenties with Graves' hyperthyroidism.

This clonotype was seen ten or more times. The chain couples TRBV7-2 to TRBJ1-6; D perhaps matches TRBD1 (5 bases). V was trimmed by 1 base and J by 11 bases, leaving 9 bases between them. CDR3 length equals 13 residues. CDR1 and CDR2 from the germline V gene are SGHTA and FQGNSA. The CDR3, as DNA: TGTGCCAGCAGCTTAGTGGGGACCACACCCCTCCACTTT. It translates to CASSLVGTTPLHF.

This clonotype was seen ten or more times. This chain connects TRBV11-3 to TRBJ2-1; D is unclear. This CDR3 is 13 amino acids long. V was cut by 0 bases and J by 13 bases, with 13 bases left in between. Germline assignment: CDR1 SGHNT and CDR2 YENEEA. Written as DNA, the CDR3 is TGTGCCAGCAGCTTAGATGTGTTGGGTTCCCAGTTCTTC. Translated, it gives CASSLDVLGSQFF.

The table lists this clonotype with many counts. The chain links TRBV5-6 to TRBJ2-1, with 9 bases that match TRBD1. Germline values: CDR1 SGHDT, CDR2 YYEEEE. The CDR3 runs 15 residues. The junction had 2 bases not matched to a gene; V was cut back by 0 bases and J by 4 bases. CDR3 coding DNA: TGTGCCAGCAGCTTGGGACAGGGGGTATACAATGAGCAGTTCTTC. This encodes CASSLGQGVYNEQFF.

This clonotype was picked up many times. The chain links TRBV20-1 to TRBJ1-3; tentative D call: TRBD1 (6 bases). V gave up 6 bases and J gave up 0 bases, with 21 bases separating them. Germline CDR1 is DFQATT and CDR2 is SNEGSKA (reference sequence). This CDR3 has 17 amino acids. The chain's CDR3 is CSAPFVWDIDSGNTIYF. The DNA of the CDR3 is TGCAGTGCCCCTTTCGTCTGGGACATCGACTCTGGAAACACCATATATTTT.

This clonotype was detected only a few times. The chain combines TRBV19 with TRBJ2-1; no definite D call. This CDR3 is built from 11 residues. The germline V and J ends were trimmed by 7 bases and 10 bases, with 11 bases remaining between them. CDR1 is LNHDA and CDR2 is SQIVND in the germline V gene (reference sequence). CDR3 region: CASTTDLEQFF. DNA of the CDR3: TGTGCCAGTACCACCGATTTGGAGCAGTTCTTC.

This rearrangement joins TRBV6-1 to TRBJ1-6; 9 nucleotides agree with TRBD1. V shed 5 bases and J 8 bases; nucleotides not matched to a gene: 13. The CDR3 covers 17 residues. Germline values: CDR1 MNHNS, CDR2 SASEGT. CDR3 DNA sequence: TGTGCCAGCAGTCAACCGGGACAGGGCCATGGTGATTCACCCCTCCACTTT. Translation: CASSQPGQGHGDSPLHF.

This clonotype occurred many times. As DNA, the CDR3 is TGTGCCAGCAGCTCCCCCGGGACAGGGATTCAGCCCCAGCATTTT. Translated, it gives CASSSPGTGIQPQHF. V gene TRBV7-2 combines with J gene TRBJ1-5, with 9 bases aligning to TRBD1. With V trimmed by 4 bases and J by 6 bases, 7 bases remained unmatched. This CDR3 is built from 15 residues. Germline CDR1 and CDR2: SGHTA and FQGNSA.

V gene TRBV14 combines with J gene TRBJ1-6; D is uncertain. Per germline, CDR1 SGHDN and CDR2 FVKESK. The CDR3 consists of 14 residues. V lost 4 bases, J lost 5 bases, and 9 bases lay in between. CDR3: CASSREANNSPLHF. CDR3 sequence (DNA): TGTGCCAGCAGCCGGGAGGCCAATAATTCACCCCTCCACTTT.

This clonotype occurred many times. The chain links TRBV20-1 to TRBJ1-1; TRBD1 agrees at 9 bases. CDR3 size: 14 residues. Unmatched junction bases numbered 6, after V lost 3 bases and J lost 4 bases. Germline lookup yields CDR1 DFQATT and CDR2 SNEGSKA (reference sequence). The CDR3 spells CSARGDRASTEAFF. CDR3 sequence (DNA): TGCAGTGCTAGGGGGGACAGGGCGTCCACTGAAGCTTTCTTT.

This clonotype was counted ten times or more. The chain carries TRBV5-6 and TRBJ2-3; D gene unclear. The CDR3 is made up of 12 amino acids. The germline V and J ends were trimmed by 2 bases and 4 bases, with 5 bases remaining between them. Germline CDR1 is SGHDT and CDR2 is YYEEEE. In DNA form, the CDR3 reads TGTGCCAGCAGCTTAGAACCAGATACGCAGTATTTT. This encodes CASSLEPDTQYF.

This clonotype was observed many times. The chain couples TRBV12-3 or TRBV12-4 to TRBJ2-4; 8 bases fit TRBD1. This CDR3 has 13 amino acids. Trimming removed 4 bases from V and 11 bases from J; junction bases left unmatched: 7. The CDR3 bases are TGTGCCAGCAGTTCCCACAGGGGGAGGCTTCAGTACTTC. This codes for CASSSHRGRLQYF.

The rearrangement uses TRBV11-2 and TRBJ1-2, with D possibly matching TRBD1 (5 bases). From germline, CDR1 is SGHAT and CDR2 FQNNGV. The CDR3 is made up of 15 amino acids. V lost 3 bases, J lost 5 bases, and 16 bases lay in between. CDR3 region: CASSFLRQNLYGYTF. CDR3 bases: TGTGCCAGCAGCTTCTTAAGACAGAACCTATATGGCTACACCTTC.

In its sample, this clonotype was seen a few times. The chain is built from TRBV28 and TRBJ2-1, with D unresolved. The V and J ends lost 3 bases and 8 bases respectively, with 2 bases between them. The CDR3 has 10 amino acids. Germline CDR1 MDHEN, CDR2 SYDVKM. The CDR3 sequence is CASSFDEQFF. DNA for the CDR3: TGTGCCAGCAGTTTTGATGAGCAGTTCTTC.

There are many counts of this clonotype. The chain joins TRBV28 to TRBJ2-7; 7 bases are shared with TRBD1. The junction had 2 bases not matched to a gene; V was cut back by 7 bases and J by 2 bases. This CDR3 has 12 amino acids. The V gene's germline CDR1 is MDHEN and CDR2 SYDVKM. The CDR3 coding sequence is TGTGCCAGCACGACAGGGCCCTACGAGCAGTACTTC. It is translated as CASTTGPYEQYF.

As for this clonotype: A much larger clone differs by one base, so this may be a read error. This rearrangement joins TRBV29-1 to TRBJ1-1, with D unclear. Germline CDR1 and CDR2: SQVTM and ANQGSEA. The CDR3 consists of 11 residues. V lost 2 bases, J lost 3 bases, and 4 bases lay in between. The CDR3 reads CSVELDTEAFF. CDR3 in DNA: TGCAGCGTTGAATTGGACACTGAAGCTTTCTTT.

This clonotype was detected ten times or more. The V and J genes are TRBV11-2 and TRBJ2-3; 9 positions agree with TRBD1. The germline V gene has CDR1 SGHAT and CDR2 FQNNGV. The CDR3 is 18 amino acids. Unmatched junction bases numbered 13, after V lost 2 bases and J lost 4 bases. CDR3 loop: CASSLPTLGTGTSDTQYF. The CDR3 DNA sequence: TGTGCCAGCAGCTTACCAACGCTCGGGACAGGGACGTCAGATACGCAGTATTTT.

The genes are TRBV6-1 and TRBJ2-2; 9 nucleotides line up with TRBD2. V shed 4 bases and J 6 bases; nucleotides not matched to a gene: 9. The CDR3 sequence is 16 residues long. Germline V gene data show CDR1 as MNHNS and CDR2 as SASEGT. The CDR3 nucleotides are TGTGCCAGCAGTGGCTTAGCGGGAGTTGGTCCCGGGGAGCTGTTTTTT. It yields the protein CASSGLAGVGPGELFF.

This clonotype showed up just a few times. This chain joins TRBV29-1 and TRBJ2-3; 14 nucleotides align to TRBD2. The CDR3 is 15 amino acids. CDR1 is SQVTM, CDR2 ANQGSEA, per germline. Trimming cost V 4 bases and J 5 bases; bases outside gene matches: 5. The CDR3 here is CSVGPGLAGVDTQYF. The DNA for the CDR3 is TGCAGCGTTGGCCCGGGACTAGCGGGAGTAGATACGCAGTATTTT.